This passage covers 14 T cell receptor beta chains from one sample sequenced in a study of blood T cells in healthy people across ages. A second PCR of about 7 to 11 cycles used a sample-barcoded 5' primer and a J-beta primer mix. TCRdb re-called the 5' RACE reads through MiXCR, storing one row per CDR3 protein. The table has 1.5 million to 1.8 million distinct CDR3 sequences, about 42% seen once. The sequenced sample was blood. Receptors were obtained from a woman aged 18-30 years in good health.

The chain joins TRBV7-2 to TRBJ2-1, with 11 bases identical to TRBD2. After removal of 5 bases from V and 7 bases from J, the junction contained 13 bases not matched to a gene. CDR1 is SGHTA, CDR2 FQGNSA, per germline. The CDR3 is 17 residues long. CDR3 sequence reads: CASSQRTSGLSTNEQFF. CDR3 in DNA: TGTGCCAGCAGCCAAAGGACTAGCGGGCTTTCTACAAATGAGCAGTTCTTC.

The rearrangement uses TRBV7-2 and TRBJ1-5; 7 bases agree with TRBD1. Germline V gene sequence: CDR1 SGHTA, CDR2 FQGNSA. The CDR3 length is 13 residues. The ends lost 5 bases at V and 9 bases at J; junction bases unmatched: 7. In nucleotides, the CDR3 is TGTGCCAGCAGCACGACAGGGTACCGGCCCCAGCATTTT. Translating it yields CASSTTGYRPQHF. Combining the CDR3 with reference TRBV7-2 and TRBJ1-5 gives the whole variable domain GAGVSQSPSNKVTEKGKDVELRCDPISGHTALYWYRQSLGQGLEFLIYFQGNSAPDKSGLPSDRFSAERTGGSVSTLTIQRTQQEDSAVYLCASSTTGYRPQHFGDGTRLSIL.

The gene calls are TRBV7-2 and TRBJ2-5; TRBD2 aligns across 8 bases. This CDR3 spans 17 amino acids. The J segment lost 1 base and the V segment lost 1 base, leaving 8 bases of the junction unmatched. CDR1 and CDR2 (germline): SGHTA, FQGNSA. The CDR3 reads CASSLVGGGTFQETQYF. CDR3 DNA sequence: TGTGCCAGCAGCTTAGTGGGCGGGGGGACCTTCCAAGAGACCCAGTACTTC. The variable domain in full, with the rest retrieved from reference TRBV7-2 and TRBJ2-5, is GAGVSQSPSNKVTEKGKDVELRCDPISGHTALYWYRQSLGQGLEFLIYFQGNSAPDKSGLPSDRFSAERTGGSVSTLTIQRTQQEDSAVYLCASSLVGGGTFQETQYFGPGTRLLVL.

The gene calls are TRBV12-3 or TRBV12-4 and TRBJ1-2; perhaps TRBD1 as D (5 bases). The CDR3 is 14 amino acids. V was pared by 6 bases and J by 5 bases, with 16 bases between. The CDR3 DNA reads as TGTGCCAGCAGCCCCCTTGGGGGGGTTTATGGCTACACCTTC. This translates into CASSPLGGVYGYTF.

The chain has TRBV5-5 and TRBJ2-5; D uncertain. Trimming left V 5 bases short and J 0 bases short, with 11 bases between. CDR1 SGHKS and CDR2 YYEKEE come from the germline V gene (reference sequence). This CDR3 has 14 amino acids. The CDR3 reads CASSSTAYQETQYF. The CDR3 nucleotides are TGTGCCAGCAGTTCTACAGCTTACCAAGAGACCCAGTACTTC.

This clonotype was observed a few times. This CDR3 is CASRQAGTSGSYEQYF. Here the CDR3 DNA reads TGTGCCAGCAGACAAGCGGGGACTAGCGGGAGTTACGAGCAGTACTTC. V and J are TRBV7-2 and TRBJ2-7; 14 bases are a match to TRBD2. With 6 bases clipped from V and 4 bases from J, the junction kept 8 bases outside the gene matches. Germline CDR1 and CDR2: SGHTA and FQGNSA. This CDR3 is built from 16 residues. Looking up the rest from reference TRBV7-2 and TRBJ2-7 gives the full variable domain: GAGVSQSPSNKVTEKGKDVELRCDPISGHTALYWYRQSLGQGLEFLIYFQGNSAPDKSGLPSDRFSAERTGGSVSTLTIQRTQQEDSAVYLCASRQAGTSGSYEQYFGPGTRLTVT.

This sequence joins TRBV9 and TRBJ2-5; unclear D gene. CDR3 length: 13 amino acids. Trimming removed 0 bases from V and 11 bases from J, with 14 bases in between. The germline CDR1 and CDR2 sequences are SGDLS and YYNGEE. The CDR3 DNA is TGTGCCAGCAGCGTAGTAGTGTCAGATGAGCAGTACTTC. Translating it yields CASSVVVSDEQYF.

The sample holds a few counts of this clonotype. The chain carries TRBV7-9 and TRBJ1-1; D uncertain. The CDR3 runs 14 residues. The V end lost 1 base, the J end lost 0 bases, and 6 bases lay between the germline ends. Germline V gene lookup returns CDR1 SEHNR and CDR2 FQNEAQ (reference sequence). In DNA form, the CDR3 reads TGTGCCAGCAGCTTAGGTTATCTGAACACTGAAGCTTTCTTT. Protein: CASSLGYLNTEAFF.

This clonotype turned up a few times. This chain's CDR3 is CASSLTGQGYNQPQHF. CDR3 sequence (DNA): TGTGCCAGCAGCTTAACGGGACAGGGGTACAATCAGCCCCAGCATTTT. The chain joins TRBV7-2 to TRBJ1-5; 10 bases are a match to TRBD1. Germline V CDR1 and CDR2: SGHTA, FQGNSA. The CDR3 has 16 residues. V was pared by 2 bases and J by 3 bases, with 4 bases of the junction left unmatched.

This clonotype appeared a few times. The rearrangement joins TRBV15 to TRBJ2-4, with no clear D. The assigned J gene may be wrong: the sequence end matches TRBJ2-5 better. The CDR3 length is 14 residues. In germline, CDR1 is LNHNV, CDR2 YYDKDF (reference sequence). CDR3 nucleotide sequence: TGTGCCACCAGCAGGCCGGGCGAAGGAGAGACCCAGTACTTC. It codes for CATSRPGEGETQYF.

V gene TRBV27 combines with J gene TRBJ2-7; 8 nucleotides align to TRBD1. The CDR3 loop spans 14 amino acids. Per germline, CDR1 MNHEY and CDR2 SMNVEV (reference sequence). J gave up 3 bases and V 6 bases, and 7 bases lay outside the gene matches. CDR3 protein: CASSRQGSFYEQYF. The CDR3 DNA reads TGTGCCAGCAGCCGACAGGGGTCTTTCTACGAGCAGTACTTC.

This clonotype has just a few counts. The CDR3 sequence: CASSLFDRVDGYTF. CDR3 coding DNA: TGTGCCAGCAGCTTATTCGACAGGGTGGATGGCTACACCTTC. The rearrangement joins TRBV7-9 to TRBJ1-2; the match to TRBD1 covers 7 bases. V lost 2 bases, J lost 6 bases, and 6 bases stayed unmatched. This CDR3 has 14 residues. CDR1 is SEHNR and CDR2 is FQNEAQ in the germline V gene (reference sequence).

This clonotype was detected only a few times. V is TRBV12-3 or TRBV12-4 and J is TRBJ2-2; 7 bases line up with TRBD1. This CDR3 comprises 15 residues. The J segment lost 4 bases and the V segment lost 1 base, leaving 3 bases of the junction unmatched. The CDR3 DNA follows: TGTGCCAGCAGTTTAGGGACAGGAGCCACCGGGGAGCTGTTTTTT. Translated, it gives CASSLGTGATGELFF.

This clonotype was counted a single time. Here the CDR3 DNA reads TGCAGTTCCAGAGTCCGGGGTTTGGCCGAGCAGTACTTC. Its translation is CSSRVRGLAEQYF. The chain employs TRBV20-1 and TRBJ2-4, with a possible D match to TRBD2 (5 bases). TRBJ2-7 matches the DNA end more closely, so the J call is doubtful. This CDR3 region has 13 residues. Germline V CDR1 and CDR2: DFQATT, SNEGSKA (reference sequence).